The TCR beta chain under discussion was sequenced for a study of blood T cell repertoires in COVID-19. Turning to the study itself: Collection of acute and convalescent COVID-19 samples took place in the United States, Italy and Spain. Sample material is recorded as cDNA or gDNA derived from T cells, B-cell-depleted T cells, or PBMCs.

The CDR3 runs 17 residues. Trimming cost V 4 bases and J 0 bases, with 18 bases left between them. Germline-derived CDR1 and CDR2 are LGHDT and YNNKEL (reference sequence). Source study methods: Reference gene primer amplification gave nucleated cell count estimates. Here immunoSEQ multiplex PCR was the method, and the copy in TCRdb shows in-frame clones only, minus some. V and J calls and clone size come straight from that table; D and trimming were deduced from the DNA. Of hundreds of thousands of clones in the sample, approximately 83% were seen once. The clonotype was recovered from a man older than 75 with acute or convalescent COVID-19. The sample taken for sequencing was peripheral blood. V and J are TRBV3-1 (or the pseudogene TRBV3-2) and TRBJ1-2, with unresolved D. The DNA for the CDR3 is TGTGCCAGCAGCCCGCCAAGACCGGGTATGACTAACTATGGCTACACCTTC. Translation gives CASSPPRPGMTNYGYTF.